The clone carrying this TCR beta chain was seen only once. The antigen is unknown. Germline CDR1 and CDR2: MNHEY and SVGAGI. V was pared by 7 bases and J by 1 base, with 10 bases of the junction left unmatched. This CDR3 is built from 15 residues. The primer mix had 60 Vbeta and 13 Jbeta primers. Method: immunoSEQ multiplex PCR; TCRdb's copy keeps in-frame clones and lacks some. The sample records about 98,000 clones, about 81% being singletons. This specimen belongs to a study of cytomegalovirus exposure and HLA in healthy donors. Each donor's status was that of a healthy bone marrow donor. Whole-study results and caveats: Diagnosis of cytomegalovirus status made by the classifier reportedly showed high specificity and sensitivity.

The receptor comes from a man aged 40-49 years in good health and CMV-seronegative. The sequenced material came from PBMCs. The rearrangement joins TRBV6-5 to TRBJ2-7, with 7 bases identical to TRBD1. DNA for the CDR3: TGTGCCAGCACTAAAAGGACAGGATCTTCCTACGAGCAGTACTTC. Encoded protein: CASTKRTGSSYEQYF.